This T cell receptor beta chain derives from a study of Tregs in tolerant kidney transplant recipients. The study's findings and limits: This study did not directly address biological reproducibility. The most relevant donor-specific Treg TCRbeta repertoire apparently came from expansion with activated donor B cells.

On this clone: No antigen is known for it.

Here immunoSEQ multiplex PCR was the method, and the copy in TCRdb shows in-frame clones only, minus some. This repertoire shows some 65,000 clones, roughly 84% found once; its top ten account for 4.5% to 5.5%. Unstimulated regulatory T cells (CD4+CD25+CD127-), CD4+CD25- non-regulatory cells, CD4 and CD8 cells were FACS-sorted from thawed PBMCs. V lost 1 base, J lost 5 bases, and 8 bases lay in between. The CDR3 spans 13 residues. Looked up from germline, CDR1 is MGHDK and CDR2 is SYGVNS. J is TRBJ1-1 and V is TRBV25-1; D gene uncertain. Sample: CD4+ T cells from blood. The sequence was obtained from a human donor in good health. The CDR3 reads CASSEFGGTEAFF. The CDR3 region has the DNA TGTGCCAGCAGTGAATTTGGTGGAACTGAAGCTTTCTTT.